The rows below give T cell receptor beta chains drawn from one sample of a study of T-cell memory formation after mild COVID-19. A single record per CDR3 protein comes from TCRdb applying MiXCR to the 5' RACE reads. The sample consists of approximately 89,000 distinct CDR3 sequences, 20% to 30% of them appearing once. Input material: PBMCs or a T cell subset sorted from them (not recorded which). These receptors were collected from a man aged 18 to 30 who had mild COVID-19 (a few samples of this study predate the infection). Cell type and time point are not known. Each CDR3 is given with its conserved first and last residue. D genes are given only for firm matches. Clone size is not always given. Where it is, it says once, few, many or a class for expanded clones.

v_call,clone_size,d_call,j_call,cdr3_length,cdr3_nt,cdr3_aa
TRBV18,NA,NA,TRBJ2-5,18,TGTGCCAGCTCACAACTCAATCTTCGACAGAACCCCAGAGAGACCCAGTACTTC,CASSQLNLRQNPRETQYF
TRBV3-1,NA,NA,TRBJ2-4,16,TGTGCCAGCAGCCAAGCGACAGGGAGGGTCAAAAACATTCAGTACTTC,CASSQATGRVKNIQYF
TRBV12-3/TRBV12-4,many,TRBD2,TRBJ2-3,14,TGTGCCAGCACCTGGGTACTAGCGCTTGATACGCAGTATTTT,CASTWVLALDTQYF
TRBV6-6,NA,NA,TRBJ2-7,14,TGTGCGAGCAGTTACGGAGGCGGAGCCTACGAGCAGTACTTC,CASSYGGGAYEQYF
TRBV12-3/TRBV12-4,NA,NA,TRBJ1-4,13,TGTGCCAGCAGTTTAATGGGGGTCGAAAAACTGTTTTTT,CASSLMGVEKLFF
TRBV7-2,NA,NA,TRBJ2-1,14,TGTGCCAGCAGTCAACATGGGGGTCCAAATGAGCAGTTCTTC,CASSQHGGPNEQFF
TRBV20-1,NA,TRBD1,TRBJ1-2,13,TGCAGTGCCACGGACAGGGGCCTGCATGGCTACACCTTC,CSATDRGLHGYTF
TRBV11-2,NA,NA,TRBJ2-7,12,TGTGCCAGCAGCTTAGCCCTGGAAGAGCAGTACTTC,CASSLALEEQYF
TRBV6-6,few,TRBD1,TRBJ1-2,14,TGTGCCAGCAGTAAGAACAGGGGGCATCTGGGCTACACCTTC,CASSKNRGHLGYTF
TRBV6-5,few,NA,TRBJ1-2,14,TGTGCCAGCAGTTACTCGCCGTTATTGTATGGCTACACCTTC,CASSYSPLLYGYTF
TRBV6-2/TRBV6-3,NA,NA,TRBJ1-1,11,TGTGCCAGCAGTGTGATGGCTGAAGCTTTCTTT,CASSVMAEAFF
TRBV7-6,NA,TRBD2,TRBJ2-5,14,TGTGCCAGCAGCAGAAGCGGGGGGTGGGAGACCCAGTACTTC,CASSRSGGWETQYF
TRBV12-5,NA,TRBD1,TRBJ1-5,15,TGTGCTAGTGGTACCGGGACAGGGTTGAGTCAGCCCCAGCATTTT,CASGTGTGLSQPQHF
TRBV11-2,many,TRBD1,TRBJ2-1,15,TGTGCCAGCAGCCTAGTGGGGACAGGATACAATGAGCAGTTCTTC,CASSLVGTGYNEQFF
TRBV5-6,NA,TRBD1,TRBJ2-3,17,TGTGCCAGCAGCCCTCAGGTACGAGAACAGGGGCCAGATACGCAGTATTTT,CASSPQVREQGPDTQYF